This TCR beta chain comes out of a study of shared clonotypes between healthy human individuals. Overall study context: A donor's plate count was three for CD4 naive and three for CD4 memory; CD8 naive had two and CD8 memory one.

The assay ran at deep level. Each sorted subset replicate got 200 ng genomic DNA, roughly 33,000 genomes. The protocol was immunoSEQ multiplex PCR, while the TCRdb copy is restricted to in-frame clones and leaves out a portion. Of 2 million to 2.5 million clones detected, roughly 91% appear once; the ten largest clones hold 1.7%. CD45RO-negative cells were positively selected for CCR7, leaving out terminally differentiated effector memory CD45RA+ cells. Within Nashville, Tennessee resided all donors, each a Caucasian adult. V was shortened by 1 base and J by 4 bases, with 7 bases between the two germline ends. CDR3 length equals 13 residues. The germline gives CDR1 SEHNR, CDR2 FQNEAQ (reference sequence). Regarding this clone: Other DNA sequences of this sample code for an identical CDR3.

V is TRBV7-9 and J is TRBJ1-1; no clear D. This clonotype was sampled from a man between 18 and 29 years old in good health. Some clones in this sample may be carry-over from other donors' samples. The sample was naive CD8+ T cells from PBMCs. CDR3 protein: CASSLGGSTEAFF. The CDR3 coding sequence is TGTGCCAGCAGCTTAGGAGGGTCCACTGAAGCTTTCTTT.